The text below deals with one T cell receptor beta chain. Its specific antigen is unknown. Base qualities are not at hand, and no much larger clone is one base apart. V loses 9 bases, J loses 7 bases, and the germline ends lie 15 bases apart. Counted from cysteine to phenylalanine, this CDR3 has 12 amino acids. The only DNA kept is the CDR3, 36 bases in frame from the first base. The germline V gene sets CDR1 to SNHLY and CDR2 to FYNNEI. The entry originates in a study of cytomegalovirus exposure and HLA in healthy donors (dated by TCRdb to 2017 to 2019). Regarding the complete study: According to a later analysis, one platform produced both the 110 or so validation repertoires and the 670 or so repertoires of the first cohort. The study aimed to test whether signatures of past pathogen exposure could be identified by cataloging public T cell receptors. To predict cytomegalovirus infection status, the study combined high-throughput TCR immunosequencing, statistical association of individual TCRs with disease status, and machine learning. In addition to the first cohort of around 670 subjects, a separate validation cohort of over 90 different subjects was used.

The donors were included in the validation cohort of some 110 subjects, a group kept apart from the roughly 700-subject first cohort. General conclusions and limits of the study: Across donors, most TCR sequences were observed very rarely, whereas some public TCRs were present in many individuals. Subsequent analysis determined that TCRs grouped into clusters in the first cohort also showed a tendency toward co-occurrence across the 120 validation repertoires, and 90% to 95% of cluster scores exceeded 0. The authors suggested that the approach could potentially be extended to other disease states and immunological phenotypes. In vitro tests confirmed that a few of the cytomegalovirus-associated TCR beta chains recognize cytomegalovirus antigens. Cytomegalovirus status was reported to be diagnosed by the classifier with high specificity and sensitivity in both the original and validation cohorts. A later analysis had no HLA typing for the validation cohort, so co-occurrence there was scored across all 110 or so repertoires. A total of roughly 160 TCR beta chains were listed by the study as associated with cytomegalovirus.

The method was the immunoSEQ multiplex PCR assay. From the authors' description of their analysis: A statistical classification framework was developed to diagnose cytomegalovirus status using the catalog of TCR beta chain sequences. What TCRdb holds here is the immuneACCESS table cut down to in-frame rearrangements. Part of the clones is not present; checked against another copy, under half of the missing clones reflect an unresolved V gene, and the others are unexplained. V, J and clone size are those of that table, while D and trimming were read from the DNA. A total of about 330,000 clones appear in this sample, 75% to 90% of them only once. Approximately 1.1% of the sample goes to the ten largest clones.

The clonotype comes from a woman aged 30 to 39 in good health and CMV-seropositive. In this chain, TRBV2 is recombined with TRBJ1-2; the D gene is perhaps TRBD1, from 5 matching bases. Material: PBMCs. The nucleotides are TGTGCCAGTTTACAGGTTGGGGGTGGCTACACCTTC. Translated, this gives CASLQVGGGYTF.